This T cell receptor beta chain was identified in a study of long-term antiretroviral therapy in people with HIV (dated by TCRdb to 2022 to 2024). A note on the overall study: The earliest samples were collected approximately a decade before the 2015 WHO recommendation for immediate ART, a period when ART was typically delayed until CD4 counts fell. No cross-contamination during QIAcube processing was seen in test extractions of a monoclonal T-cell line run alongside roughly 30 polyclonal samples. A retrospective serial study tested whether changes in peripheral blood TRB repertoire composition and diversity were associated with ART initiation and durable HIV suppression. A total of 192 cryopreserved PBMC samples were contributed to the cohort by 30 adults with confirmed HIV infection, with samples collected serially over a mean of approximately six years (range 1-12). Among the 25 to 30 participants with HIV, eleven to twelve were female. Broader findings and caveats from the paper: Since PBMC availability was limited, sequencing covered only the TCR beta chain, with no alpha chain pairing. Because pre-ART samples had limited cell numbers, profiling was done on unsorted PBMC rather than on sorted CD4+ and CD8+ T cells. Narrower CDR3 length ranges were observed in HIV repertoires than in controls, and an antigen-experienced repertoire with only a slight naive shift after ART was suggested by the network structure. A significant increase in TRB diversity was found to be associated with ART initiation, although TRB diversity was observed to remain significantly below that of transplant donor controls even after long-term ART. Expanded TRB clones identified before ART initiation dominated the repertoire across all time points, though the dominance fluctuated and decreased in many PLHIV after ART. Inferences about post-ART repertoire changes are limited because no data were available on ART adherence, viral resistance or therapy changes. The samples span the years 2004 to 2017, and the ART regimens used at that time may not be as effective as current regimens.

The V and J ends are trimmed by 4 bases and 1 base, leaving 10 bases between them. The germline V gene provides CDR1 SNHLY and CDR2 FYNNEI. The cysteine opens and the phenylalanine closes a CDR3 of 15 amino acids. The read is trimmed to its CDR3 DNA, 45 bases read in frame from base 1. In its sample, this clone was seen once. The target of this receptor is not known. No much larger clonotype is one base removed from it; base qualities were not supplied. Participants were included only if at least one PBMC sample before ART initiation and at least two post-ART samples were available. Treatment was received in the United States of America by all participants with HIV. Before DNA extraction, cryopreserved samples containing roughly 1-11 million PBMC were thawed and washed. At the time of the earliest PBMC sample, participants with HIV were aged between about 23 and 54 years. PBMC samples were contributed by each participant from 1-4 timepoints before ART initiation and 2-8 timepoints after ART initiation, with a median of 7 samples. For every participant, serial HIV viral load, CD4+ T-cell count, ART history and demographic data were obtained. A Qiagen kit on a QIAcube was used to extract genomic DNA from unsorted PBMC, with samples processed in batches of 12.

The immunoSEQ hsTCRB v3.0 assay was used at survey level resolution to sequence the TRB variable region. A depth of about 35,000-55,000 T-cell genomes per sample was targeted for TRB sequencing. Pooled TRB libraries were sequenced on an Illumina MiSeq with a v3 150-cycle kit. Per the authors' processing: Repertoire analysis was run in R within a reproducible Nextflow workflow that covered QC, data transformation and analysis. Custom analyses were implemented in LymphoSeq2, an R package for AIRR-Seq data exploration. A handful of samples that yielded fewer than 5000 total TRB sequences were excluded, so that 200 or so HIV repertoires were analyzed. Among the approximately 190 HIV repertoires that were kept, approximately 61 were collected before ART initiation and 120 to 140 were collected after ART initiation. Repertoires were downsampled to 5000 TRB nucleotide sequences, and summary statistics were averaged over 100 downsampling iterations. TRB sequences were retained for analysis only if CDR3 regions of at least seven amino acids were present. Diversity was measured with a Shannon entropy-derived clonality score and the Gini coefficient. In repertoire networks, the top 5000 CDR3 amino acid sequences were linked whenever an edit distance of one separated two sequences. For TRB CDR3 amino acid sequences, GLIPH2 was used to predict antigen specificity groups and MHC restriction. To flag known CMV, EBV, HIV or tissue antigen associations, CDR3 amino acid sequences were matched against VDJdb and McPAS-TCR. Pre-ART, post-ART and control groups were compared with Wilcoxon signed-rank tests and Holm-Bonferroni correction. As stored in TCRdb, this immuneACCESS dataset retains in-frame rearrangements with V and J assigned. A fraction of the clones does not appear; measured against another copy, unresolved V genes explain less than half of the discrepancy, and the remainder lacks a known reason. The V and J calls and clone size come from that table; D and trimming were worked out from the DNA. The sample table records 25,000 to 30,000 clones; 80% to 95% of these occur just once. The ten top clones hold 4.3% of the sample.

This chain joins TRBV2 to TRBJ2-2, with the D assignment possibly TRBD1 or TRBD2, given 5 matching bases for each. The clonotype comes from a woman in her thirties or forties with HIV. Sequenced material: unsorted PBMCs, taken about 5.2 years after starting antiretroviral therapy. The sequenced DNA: TGTGCCAGCAGTGGACGGGGCAGGAACACCGGGGAGCTGTTTTTT. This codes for CASSGRGRNTGELFF.